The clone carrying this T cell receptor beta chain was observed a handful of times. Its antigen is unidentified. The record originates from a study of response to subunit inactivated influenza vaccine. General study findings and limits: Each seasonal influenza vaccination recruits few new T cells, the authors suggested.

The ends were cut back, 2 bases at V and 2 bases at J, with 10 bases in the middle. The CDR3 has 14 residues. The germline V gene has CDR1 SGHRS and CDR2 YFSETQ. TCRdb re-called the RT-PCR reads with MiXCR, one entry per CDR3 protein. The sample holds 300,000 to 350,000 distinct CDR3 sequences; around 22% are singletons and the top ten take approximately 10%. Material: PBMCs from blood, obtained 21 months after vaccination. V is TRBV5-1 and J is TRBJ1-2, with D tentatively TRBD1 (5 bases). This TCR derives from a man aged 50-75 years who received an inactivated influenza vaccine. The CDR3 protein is CASSFGDRNYGYTF. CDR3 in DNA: TGCGCCAGCAGCTTCGGGGACCGAAACTATGGCTACACCTTC.